The rows below give T cell receptor beta chains drawn from one sample of a study of CD8+ T cells in alopecia areata. Clones were read by immunoSEQ multiplex PCR, and TCRdb kept only the in-frame ones, dropping some. This table has roughly 180,000 clones, approximately 62% appearing once. The specimen comprised CD4+ T cells sorted from blood, sampled at week 0. Source of these receptors: a human donor with alopecia areata. Both conserved end residues are part of each CDR3. Each record gives: clone size, V gene, D gene, J gene, CDR3 DNA, CDR3 protein. D genes are given only for firm matches. Only some rows state a clone size, as once, few, many or a class for expanded clones.

>NA|TRBV12-5|NA|TRBJ1-2
TGTGCTAGTGGCTTGGTTAGGAGTGGGAACTATGGCTACACCTTC
CASGLVRSGNYGYTF
>NA|TRBV5-1|TRBD1|TRBJ2-4
TGCGCCAGCAGCTTGGAGAGAAAGGACAGGGGCGGTTTCAACATTCAGTACTTC
CASSLERKDRGGFNIQYF
>NA|TRBV29-1|NA|TRBJ2-3
TGCAGCGTTGGTATTGATACGCAGTATTTT
CSVGIDTQYF
>NA|TRBV25-1|NA|TRBJ2-3
TGTGCCAGCAGTGCGGGGGTTTACACAGATACGCAGTATTTT
CASSAGVYTDTQYF
>once|TRBV29-1|NA|TRBJ2-2
TGCAGCGTTGATGTCGGAGCAGGGCTGTCCGGGGAGCTGTTTTTT
CSVDVGAGLSGELFF
>NA|TRBV10-2|NA|TRBJ2-3
TGCGCCAGCAGGGAGGACAGTAGCACAGATACGCAGTATTTT
CASREDSSTDTQYF
>once|TRBV5-1|NA|TRBJ1-2
TGCGCCAGCAGCCTCGACGGGCAGGCCCTCTATGGCTACACCTTC
CASSLDGQALYGYTF
>NA|TRBV14|NA|TRBJ2-3
TGTGCCAGCAGCCCTCGTCCGCTCGGGATCACAGATACGCAGTATTTT
CASSPRPLGITDTQYF
>NA|TRBV2|NA|TRBJ1-2
TGTGCCAGCAGTGGGGCGGTAGCTAACTATGGCTACACCTTC
CASSGAVANYGYTF
>NA|TRBV7-6|NA|TRBJ1-6
TGTGCCAGCAGTCCCCAGTGGGGAAGCAATTCACCCCTCCACTTT
CASSPQWGSNSPLHF
>few|TRBV29-1|TRBD2|TRBJ2-7
TGCAGCGTGGCGACCAGCGGGGGCCGCTCCTACGAGCAGTACTTC
CSVATSGGRSYEQYF
>NA|TRBV11-2|NA|TRBJ2-5
TGTGCCAGCAGCTTAGGAGCCAAAGACACGGAGACCCAGTACTTC
CASSLGAKDTETQYF
>NA|TRBV30|NA|TRBJ1-2
TGTGCCTGGAGTATCCAAGCGGGACAAAGCGGAGGCTACACCTTC
CAWSIQAGQSGGYTF
>NA|TRBV30|NA|TRBJ2-6
TGTGCCTGGAGACGAAGGGAACTAGGGCCTGGGGCCAACGTCCTGACTTTC
CAWRRRELGPGANVLTF
>NA|TRBV6-5|TRBD2|TRBJ2-1
TGTGCCAGCACCGGACTAGCTGGCAATGAGCAGTTCTTC
CASTGLAGNEQFF
>NA|TRBV4-3|TRBD1|TRBJ1-2
TGCGCCAGCAGCCAAGCACGGACAGGGAGTTATGGCTACACCTTC
CASSQARTGSYGYTF
>NA|TRBV20-1|NA|TRBJ2-7
TGCAGTGCTCCGACTTTAGGACAGCAGTACTTC
CSAPTLGQQYF
>NA|TRBV27|NA|TRBJ1-1
TGTGCCAGCATCGGGGGCCTCAAGGCTGAAGCTTTCTTT
CASIGGLKAEAFF
>NA|TRBV4-3|NA|TRBJ1-1
TGCGCCAGCAGCCAAGATCAGTGGACTGAAGCTTTCTTT
CASSQDQWTEAFF
>NA|TRBV5-1|NA|TRBJ2-7
TGCGCCAGCAGCTTGTTGGGTACTTCATTAAACCAGGGGGGCTACGAGCAGTACTTC
CASSLLGTSLNQGGYEQYF
>NA|TRBV27|NA|TRBJ2-1
TGTGCCAGCGGACCCTTCAGGGAGCAGTTCTTC
CASGPFREQFF
>NA|TRBV30|NA|TRBJ2-7
TGTGCCTGGAGTCTAGGGACCGGCTCCTACGAGCAGTACTTC
CAWSLGTGSYEQYF
>NA|TRBV19|NA|TRBJ2-5
TGTGCCAGCAAAGGGGAGACCCAGTACTTC
CASKGETQYF
>NA|TRBV7-9|TRBD1|TRBJ1-6
TGTGCCAGCAGCTCCAGCGGGACAGGGCCTTATTCACCCCTCCACTTT
CASSSSGTGPYSPLHF
>NA|TRBV27|NA|TRBJ2-7
TGTGCCAGCAGTTTACAGGGCTACGAGCAGTACTTC
CASSLQGYEQYF
>NA|TRBV4-3|TRBD2|TRBJ2-7
TGCGCCAGCAGCCCAGGACTAGCGGGGCACGAGCAGTACTTC
CASSPGLAGHEQYF
>NA|TRBV7-3|NA|TRBJ2-3
TGTGCCAGCAGCTTTTACGGGGGCCGCACAGATACGCAGTATTTT
CASSFYGGRTDTQYF
>NA|TRBV5-6|NA|TRBJ1-2
TGTGCCAGCTATATAAACAGCGGGCCCTACACCTTC
CASYINSGPYTF
>NA|TRBV29-1|NA|TRBJ2-7
TGCAGCATGATGGAAGAGAGACCTAACTACGAGCAGTACTTC
CSMMEERPNYEQYF
>NA|TRBV25-1|NA|TRBJ2-3
TGTGCTGTGGGAGATACGCAGTATTTT
CAVGDTQYF
>NA|TRBV29-1|NA|TRBJ1-1
TGCAGCGTTGAAGATTTGGCGATGAACACTGAAGCTTTCTTT
CSVEDLAMNTEAFF
>NA|TRBV5-1|NA|TRBJ1-2
TGCGCCAGCAGCTCCGGGACACGACCTAACTATGGCTACACCTTC
CASSSGTRPNYGYTF
>NA|TRBV30|NA|TRBJ2-2
TGTGCCTGGACGGGCGGGACGATAAACACCGGGGAGCTGTTTTTT
CAWTGGTINTGELFF
>NA|TRBV30|NA|TRBJ1-1
TGTGCCTGGAGCCCCCTGACTGAAGCTTTCTTT
CAWSPLTEAFF
>NA|TRBV29-1|NA|TRBJ1-1
TGCAGCGCGTCCCAGGACAGCTCAAACACTGAAGCTTTCTTT
CSASQDSSNTEAFF
>NA|TRBV5-1|NA|TRBJ1-1
TGCGCCAGCAGCTTGGGGGAAGTGAACACTGAAGCTTTCTTT
CASSLGEVNTEAFF
>NA|TRBV13|NA|TRBJ1-1
TGTGCCAGCAGCTTACGGCGGGGGAACACTGAAGCTTTCTTT
CASSLRRGNTEAFF
>NA|TRBV30|NA|TRBJ1-1
TGTGCCTCCGTGGGAGAGAACACTGAAGCTTTCTTT
CASVGENTEAFF
>few|TRBV27|NA|TRBJ2-3
TGTGCCAGCAGTTCACAGGGAGGTAGGGATACGCAGTATTTT
CASSSQGGRDTQYF
>NA|TRBV30|NA|TRBJ1-1
TGTGCCTGGAGTGTAGGAGGGAGGACTGAAGCTTTCTTT
CAWSVGGRTEAFF
>NA|TRBV5-1|NA|TRBJ2-6
TGCGCCAGCAGCGCCGGGCCGTCTGGGGCCAACGTCCTGACTTTC
CASSAGPSGANVLTF
>once|TRBV6-5|NA|TRBJ1-4
TGTGCCTCGCGGGGGGCTTATTATGAAAAACTGTTTTTT
CASRGAYYEKLFF
>NA|TRBV29-1|TRBD1|TRBJ1-2
TGCAGCGTTGATGAGACAGGGAACCGTGGCTACACCTTC
CSVDETGNRGYTF
>NA|TRBV7-3|TRBD1|TRBJ2-2
TGTGCCAGCAGCCCTCAGGGGGCGCGTACCGGGGAGCTGTTTTTT
CASSPQGARTGELFF
>few|TRBV7-6|NA|TRBJ1-5
TGTGCCAGCAGCCGGGACAGCAATCAGCCCCAGCATTTT
CASSRDSNQPQHF
>few|TRBV29-1|NA|TRBJ2-1
TGCAGCGTTAAAGCGAGGGGCCCTAATGAGCAGTTCTTC
CSVKARGPNEQFF
>few|TRBV29-1|TRBD1|TRBJ2-5
TGCAGCGTTGGACAGGGAGAGACCCAGTACTTC
CSVGQGETQYF
>NA|TRBV7-7|TRBD1|TRBJ1-1
TGTGCCAGCAGCTTAGACAGGGGCGCAAAAGCTTTCTTT
CASSLDRGAKAFF
>NA|TRBV29-1|NA|TRBJ1-1
TGCAGCGTTAGTCGGAGGAACACTGAAGCTTTCTTT
CSVSRRNTEAFF
>once|TRBV6-5|NA|TRBJ2-7
TGTGCCAGCAGACGACACCCCTACGAGCAGTACTTC
CASRRHPYEQYF
>NA|TRBV25-1|TRBD1|TRBJ1-2
TGTGCCAGCAGTGCACAGGGGCACGGGGGCTACACCTTC
CASSAQGHGGYTF
>NA|TRBV5-1|NA|TRBJ2-3
TGCGCCAGCAGGCCCGAAGGAGCGGGCACAGATACGCAGTATTTT
CASRPEGAGTDTQYF
>few|TRBV9|NA|TRBJ2-1
TGTGCCAGCAGCGTAGAGGGTAGTTGGGATGAGCAGTTCTTC
CASSVEGSWDEQFF
>NA|TRBV7-6|NA|TRBJ2-7
TGTGCCAGCAGCTTAGTGGCAGGGGTCCCCTACGAGCAGTACTTC
CASSLVAGVPYEQYF
>NA|TRBV20-1|NA|TRBJ2-7
TGCAGTGCTCTCAGGGACCACGAGCAGTACTTC
CSALRDHEQYF
>NA|TRBV27|NA|TRBJ2-3
TGTGCCAGCAGTTTAGAGGCCCACGGGGATACGCAGTATTTT
CASSLEAHGDTQYF
>NA|TRBV29-1|NA|TRBJ1-2
TGCGTCGGGTGGGACTCAGAGAACTATGGCTACACCTTC
CVGWDSENYGYTF
>once|TRBV30|NA|TRBJ1-6
TGTGCCAGGCGTGGTCCGACAGAGTCTTCACCCCTCCACTTT
CARRGPTESSPLHF